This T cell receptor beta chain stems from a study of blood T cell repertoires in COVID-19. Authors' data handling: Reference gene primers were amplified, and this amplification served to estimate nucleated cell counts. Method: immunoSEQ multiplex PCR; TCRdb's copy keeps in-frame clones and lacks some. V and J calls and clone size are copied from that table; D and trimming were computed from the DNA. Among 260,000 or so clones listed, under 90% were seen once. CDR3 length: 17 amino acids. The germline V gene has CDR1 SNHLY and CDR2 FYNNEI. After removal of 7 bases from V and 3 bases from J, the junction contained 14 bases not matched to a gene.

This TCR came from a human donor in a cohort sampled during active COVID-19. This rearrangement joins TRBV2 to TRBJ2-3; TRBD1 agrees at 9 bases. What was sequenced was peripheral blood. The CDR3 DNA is TGTGCCAGCAAGAGTGGGATAAGGACAGGGGCGACAGATACGCAGTATTTT. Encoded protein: CASKSGIRTGATDTQYF. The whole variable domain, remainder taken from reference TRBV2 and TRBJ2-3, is EPEVTQTPSHQVTQMGQEVILRCVPISNHLYFYWYRQILGQKVEFLVSFYNNEISEKSEIFDDQFSVERPDGSNFTLKIRSTKLEDSAMYFCASKSGIRTGATDTQYFGPGTRLTVL.